This T cell receptor (beta chain) was recovered during a study of blood T cell repertoires in COVID-19. Only one count was recorded for this clone. Other nucleotide sequences in the sample specify the same CDR3. In the original workflow: Scientists estimated how many nucleated cells there were by amplifying reference gene primers. Profiling relied on immunoSEQ multiplex PCR, and the TCRdb table lists in-frame clones only, not all of them. V, J and clone size are taken as reported in that table, and D and trimming were inferred from the DNA itself. The repertoire includes under 95,000 clones, roughly 91% of them detected once, and about 5% sits in the top ten. The CDR3 has 13 residues. CDR1 and CDR2 from the germline V gene are KGHSH and LQKENI. V was clipped by 3 bases and J by 1 base, with 6 bases between them.

This chain joins TRBV18 and TRBJ1-1, with unresolved D. This TCR derives from a woman of 80 years or more with acute or convalescent COVID-19. Sequenced: peripheral blood. The CDR3 protein is CASSPPGNTEAFF. CDR3 bases: TGTGCCAGCTCACCGCCAGGGAACACTGAAGCTTTCTTT.